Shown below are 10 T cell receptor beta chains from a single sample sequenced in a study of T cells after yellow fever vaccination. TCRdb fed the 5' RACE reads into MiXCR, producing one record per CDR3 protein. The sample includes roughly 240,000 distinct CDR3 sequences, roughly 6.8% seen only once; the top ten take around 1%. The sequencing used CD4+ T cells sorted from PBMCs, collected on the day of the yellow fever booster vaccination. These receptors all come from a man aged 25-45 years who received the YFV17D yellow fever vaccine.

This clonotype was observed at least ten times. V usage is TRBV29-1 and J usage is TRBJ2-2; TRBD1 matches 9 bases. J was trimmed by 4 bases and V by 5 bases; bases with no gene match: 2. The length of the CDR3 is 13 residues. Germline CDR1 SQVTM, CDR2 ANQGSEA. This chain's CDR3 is CSVRDRATGELFF. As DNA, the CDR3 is TGCAGCGTTAGGGACAGGGCCACCGGGGAGCTGTTTTTT.

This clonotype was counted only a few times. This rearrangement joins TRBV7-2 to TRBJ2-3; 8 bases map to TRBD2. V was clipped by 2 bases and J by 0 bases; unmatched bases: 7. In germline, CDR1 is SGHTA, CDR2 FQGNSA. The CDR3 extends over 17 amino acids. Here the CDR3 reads CASSLRGAGASTDTQYF. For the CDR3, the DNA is TGTGCCAGCAGCTTACGGGGAGCGGGAGCAAGCACAGATACGCAGTATTTT.

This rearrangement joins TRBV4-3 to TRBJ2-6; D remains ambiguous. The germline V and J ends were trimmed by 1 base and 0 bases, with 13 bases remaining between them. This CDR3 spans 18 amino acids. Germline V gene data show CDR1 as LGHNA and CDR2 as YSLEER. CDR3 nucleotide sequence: TGCGCCAGCAGCCAAGTACTGAACTTCTTCTCTGGGGCCAACGTCCTGACTTTC. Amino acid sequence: CASSQVLNFFSGANVLTF.

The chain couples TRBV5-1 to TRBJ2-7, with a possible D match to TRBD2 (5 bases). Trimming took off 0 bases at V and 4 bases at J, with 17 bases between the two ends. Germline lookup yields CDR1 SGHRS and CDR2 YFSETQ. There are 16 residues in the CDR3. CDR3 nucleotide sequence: TGCGCCAGCAGCTTGGTTCTCCCCGAGCGAGGGTACGAGCAGTACTTC. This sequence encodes CASSLVLPERGYEQYF.

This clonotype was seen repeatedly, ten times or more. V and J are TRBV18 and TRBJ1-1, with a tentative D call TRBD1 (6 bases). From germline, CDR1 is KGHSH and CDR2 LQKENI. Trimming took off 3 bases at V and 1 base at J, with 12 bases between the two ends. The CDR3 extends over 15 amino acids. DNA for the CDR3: TGTGCCAGCTCACCGAAGGGGGTTGGGAACACTGAAGCTTTCTTT. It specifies CASSPKGVGNTEAFF.

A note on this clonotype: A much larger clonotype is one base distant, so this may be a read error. The chain's CDR3 is CAIRLTGKVYEQYF. The CDR3 DNA follows: TGTGCCATCAGGTTGACAGGGAAGGTCTACGAGCAGTACTTC. The chain employs TRBV10-3 and TRBJ2-7; 7 nucleotides match TRBD1. The V gene's germline CDR1 is ENHRY and CDR2 SYGVKD. The CDR3 spans 14 residues. V lost 6 bases to trimming and J lost 3 bases; unmatched junction nucleotides: 8.

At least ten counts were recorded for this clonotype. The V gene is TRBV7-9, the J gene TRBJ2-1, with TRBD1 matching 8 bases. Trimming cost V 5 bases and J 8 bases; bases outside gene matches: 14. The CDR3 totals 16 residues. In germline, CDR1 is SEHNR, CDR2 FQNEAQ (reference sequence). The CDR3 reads CASSPRIRTGGDEQFF. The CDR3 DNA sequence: TGTGCCAGCAGCCCCCGCATTAGAACAGGGGGAGATGAGCAGTTCTTC.

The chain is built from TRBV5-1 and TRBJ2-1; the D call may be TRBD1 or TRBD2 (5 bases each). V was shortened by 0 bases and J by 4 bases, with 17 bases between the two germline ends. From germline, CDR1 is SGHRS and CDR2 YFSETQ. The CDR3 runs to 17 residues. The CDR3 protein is CASSLAGLTDDYNEQFF. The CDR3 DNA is TGCGCCAGCAGCTTGGCCGGACTGACAGACGATTACAATGAGCAGTTCTTC. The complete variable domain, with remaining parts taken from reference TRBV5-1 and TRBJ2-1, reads KAGVTQTPRYLIKTRGQQVTLSCSPISGHRSVSWYQQTPGQGLQFLFEYFSETQRNKGNFPGRFSGRQFSNSRSEMNVSTLELGDSALYLCASSLAGLTDDYNEQFFGPGTRLTVL.

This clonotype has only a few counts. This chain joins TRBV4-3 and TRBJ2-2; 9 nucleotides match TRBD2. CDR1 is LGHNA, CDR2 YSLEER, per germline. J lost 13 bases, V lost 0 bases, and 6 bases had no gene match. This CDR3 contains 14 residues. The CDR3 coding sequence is TGCGCCAGCAGCCAAGATTTGCGGGAGGGCTTGCTGTTTTTT. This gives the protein CASSQDLREGLLFF.

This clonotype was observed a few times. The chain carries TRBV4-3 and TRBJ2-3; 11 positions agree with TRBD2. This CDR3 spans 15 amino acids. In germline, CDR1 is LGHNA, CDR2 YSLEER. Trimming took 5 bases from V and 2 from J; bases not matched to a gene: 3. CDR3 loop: CASSRLAGLTDTQYF. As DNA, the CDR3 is TGCGCCAGCAGCAGACTAGCGGGGCTCACAGATACGCAGTATTTT.